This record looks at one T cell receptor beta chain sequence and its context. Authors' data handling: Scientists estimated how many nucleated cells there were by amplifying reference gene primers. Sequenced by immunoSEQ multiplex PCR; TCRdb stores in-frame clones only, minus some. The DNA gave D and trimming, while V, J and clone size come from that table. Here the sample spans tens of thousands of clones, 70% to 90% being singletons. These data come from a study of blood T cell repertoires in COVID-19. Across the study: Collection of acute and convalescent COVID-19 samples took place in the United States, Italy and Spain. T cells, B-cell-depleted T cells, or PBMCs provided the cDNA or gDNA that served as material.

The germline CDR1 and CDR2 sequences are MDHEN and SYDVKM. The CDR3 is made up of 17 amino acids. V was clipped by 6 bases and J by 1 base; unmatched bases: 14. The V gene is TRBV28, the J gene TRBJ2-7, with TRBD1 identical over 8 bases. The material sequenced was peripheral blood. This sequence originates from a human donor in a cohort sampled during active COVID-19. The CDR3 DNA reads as TGTGCCAGCAGCACCCCACTCGGGCAGGGGGCGTCCTACGAGCAGTACTTC. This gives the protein CASSTPLGQGASYEQYF. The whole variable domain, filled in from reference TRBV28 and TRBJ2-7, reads DVKVTQSSRYLVKRTGEKVFLECVQDMDHENMFWYRQDPGLGLRLIYFSYDVKMKEKGDIPEGYSVSREKKERFSLILESASTNQTSMYLCASSTPLGQGASYEQYFGPGTRLTVT.